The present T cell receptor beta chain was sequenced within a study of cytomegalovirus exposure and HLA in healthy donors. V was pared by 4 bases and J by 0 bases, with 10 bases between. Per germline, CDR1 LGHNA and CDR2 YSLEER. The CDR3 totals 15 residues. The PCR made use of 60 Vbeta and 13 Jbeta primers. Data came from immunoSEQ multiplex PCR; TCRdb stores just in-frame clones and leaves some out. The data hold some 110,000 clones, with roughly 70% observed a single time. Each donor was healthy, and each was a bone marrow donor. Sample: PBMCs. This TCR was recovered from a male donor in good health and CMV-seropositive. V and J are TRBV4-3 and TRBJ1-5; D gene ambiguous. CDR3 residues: CASSLGRISNQPQHF. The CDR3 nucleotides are TGCGCCAGCAGCCTGGGCCGGATTAGCAATCAGCCCCAGCATTTT.